The clone carrying this T cell receptor beta chain was picked up a small number of times. The V gene end was trimmed by 5 bases and the J gene end by 5 bases; junction bases not matched to a gene: 6. CDR3 length equals 15 residues. Looked up from germline, CDR1 is SGHTA and CDR2 is FQGNSA. The data derive from a study of human T cells and chemical hapten exposure. The overall study: Small volume differences among pooled libraries mainly caused per-sample TCR yield variation.

Via MiXCR, TCRdb re-called the 5' RACE reads, giving one row per CDR3 protein. The sample has over 70,000 distinct CDR3 sequences; more than 15% are singletons. The template was total RNA from unfractionated whole blood. The sequence was obtained from a female donor in good health. The chain employs TRBV7-2 and TRBJ2-2; TRBD1 matches at 9 bases. CDR3 nucleotide sequence: TGTGCCAGCAGCCCCGGGACAGGGTGGACCGGGGAGCTGTTTTTT. It encodes CASSPGTGWTGELFF. The complete variable domain, with remaining parts taken from reference TRBV7-2 and TRBJ2-2, reads GAGVSQSPSNKVTEKGKDVELRCDPISGHTALYWYRQSLGQGLEFLIYFQGNSAPDKSGLPSDRFSAERTGGSVSTLTIQRTQQEDSAVYLCASSPGTGWTGELFFGEGSRLTVL.